The clone carrying this T cell receptor (beta chain) was detected ten times or more. Its antigen is currently unknown. The data were taken from a study of metastatic and nonmetastatic thyroid tumors. Germline V gives CDR1 SGHTA, CDR2 FQGTGA. This CDR3 contains 13 residues. V was clipped by 4 bases and J by 5 bases, with 11 bases between them. Whole-study findings and limits: Benign nodules were reported to have significantly lower TCR beta diversity than malignant thyroid tumors, in blood and tumor.

Thyroid surgery was performed in patients who had received no treatment beforehand. Using MiXCR, TCRdb re-called clones from the PCR reads. The table lists tens of thousands of clones, around 22% of them singletons, with more than 2% in the top ten. This sequence was found in a female donor with papillary thyroid cancer or a benign thyroid nodule (not recorded which). Some clones in this sample may be carry-over from other donors' samples. J is TRBJ2-5 and V is TRBV7-3; no reliable D call. Material: blood. CDR3 DNA: TGTGCCAGCAGCTCCACAGTGAAGGAGACCCAGTACTTC. Translating gives CASSSTVKETQYF. Complete variable domain (other parts from reference TRBV7-3 and TRBJ2-5): GAGVSQTPSNKVTEKGKYVELRCDPISGHTALYWYRQSLGQGPEFLIYFQGTGAADDSGLPNDRFFAVRPEGSVSTLKIQRTERGDSAVYLCASSSTVKETQYFGPGTRLLVL.